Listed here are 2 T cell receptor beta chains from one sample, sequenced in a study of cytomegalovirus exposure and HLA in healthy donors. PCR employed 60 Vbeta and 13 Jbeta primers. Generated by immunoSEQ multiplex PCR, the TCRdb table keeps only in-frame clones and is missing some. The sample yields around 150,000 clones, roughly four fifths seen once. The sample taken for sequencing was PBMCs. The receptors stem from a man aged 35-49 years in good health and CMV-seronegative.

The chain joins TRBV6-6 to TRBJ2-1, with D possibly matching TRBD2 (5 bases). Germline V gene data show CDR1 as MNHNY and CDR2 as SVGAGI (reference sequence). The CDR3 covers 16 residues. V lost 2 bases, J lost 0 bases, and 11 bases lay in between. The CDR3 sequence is CASSYRAGSSYNEQFF. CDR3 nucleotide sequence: TGTGCCAGCAGTTACCGGGCTGGGAGCTCCTACAATGAGCAGTTCTTC.

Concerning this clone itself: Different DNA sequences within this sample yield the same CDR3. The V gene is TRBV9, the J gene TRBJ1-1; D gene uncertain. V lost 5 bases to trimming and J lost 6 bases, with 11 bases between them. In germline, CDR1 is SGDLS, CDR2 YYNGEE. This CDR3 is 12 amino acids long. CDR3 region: CASSAVGAEAFF. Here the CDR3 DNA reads TGTGCCAGCAGTGCGGTTGGCGCTGAAGCTTTCTTT. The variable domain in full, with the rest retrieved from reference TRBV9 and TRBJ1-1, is DSGVTQTPKHLITATGQRVTLRCSPRSGDLSVYWYQQSLDQGLQFLIQYYNGEERAKGNILERFSAQQFPDLHSELNLSSLELGDSALYFCASSAVGAEAFFGQGTRLTVV.